Listed below are T cell receptor beta chains from one sample, sequenced in a study of blood T cell repertoires in COVID-19. Data came from immunoSEQ multiplex PCR; TCRdb stores just in-frame clones and leaves some out. Among some 160,000 clones listed, around 82% were seen once. The sample consisted of peripheral blood. The receptors were sampled from a man between 70 and 80 years old with active or convalescent COVID-19. Both conserved end residues are part of each CDR3. D genes are given only for firm matches. Expanded clones get a size class; other rows say once, few or many, or leave the size out.

D gene	V gene	J gene	clone size	CDR3 protein	CDR3 DNA
NA	TRBV29-1	TRBJ1-1	once	CSAWGGITSRSEAFF	TGCAGCGCCTGGGGGGGGATCACCTCGAGGAGTGAAGCTTTCTTT
NA	TRBV29-1	TRBJ2-7	once	CSVFSGRYEQYF	TGCAGCGTTTTTAGCGGTCGCTACGAGCAGTACTTC
TRBD1	TRBV27	TRBJ2-7	NA	CASRPRQGYEQYF	TGTGCCAGCAGGCCTAGACAGGGCTACGAGCAGTACTTC
TRBD1	TRBV6-5	TRBJ1-2	NA	CASSYVGQLYGYTF	TGTGCCAGCAGTTACGTGGGACAGTTGTATGGCTACACCTTC
NA	TRBV9	TRBJ2-5	NA	CASSVEPGMETQYF	TGTGCCAGCAGCGTAGAGCCAGGGATGGAGACCCAGTACTTC
TRBD1	TRBV2	TRBJ2-7	NA	CASTLGQGAYEQYF	TGTGCCAGCACCCTGGGACAGGGGGCCTACGAGCAGTACTTC
TRBD2	TRBV25-1	TRBJ2-3	NA	CASTQGAGGPGDTQYF	TGTGCCAGCACCCAAGGAGCGGGAGGGCCGGGAGATACGCAGTATTTT
TRBD2	TRBV3-1/TRBV3-2	TRBJ2-3	NA	CASSQDSPLLAGATDTQYF	TGTGCCAGCAGCCAAGATAGCCCTTTACTAGCGGGAGCCACAGATACGCAGTATTTT
NA	TRBV5-1	TRBJ1-1	NA	CASALWGVGPEAFF	TGCGCCAGCGCCCTGTGGGGGGTAGGGCCTGAAGCTTTCTTT
NA	TRBV19	TRBJ2-2	NA	CASSISDRKNAGELFF	TGTGCCAGTAGTATTTCGGACAGAAAGAACGCCGGGGAGCTGTTTTTT
NA	TRBV27	TRBJ2-5	NA	CASSLWQGRGETQYF	TGTGCCAGCAGTTTATGGCAGGGGCGAGGGGAGACCCAGTACTTC
TRBD1	TRBV15	TRBJ1-2	NA	CATSRGGTGNYGYTF	TGTGCCACCAGCAGAGGTGGGACAGGGAACTATGGCTACACCTTC
NA	TRBV19	TRBJ1-5	NA	CASSKGVVQPQHF	TGTGCCAGTAGTAAAGGAGTGGTCCAGCCCCAGCATTTT
TRBD2	TRBV5-1	TRBJ2-1	NA	CASNLASGDSYNEQFF	TGCGCCAGCAACCTCGCTAGCGGGGACTCCTACAATGAGCAGTTCTTC
TRBD2	TRBV10-3	TRBJ2-1	NA	CAISGSREGWDNEQFF	TGTGCCATCAGTGGCTCCAGGGAGGGCTGGGACAATGAGCAGTTCTTC
TRBD1	TRBV6-5	TRBJ1-6	NA	CASKTGAYRSPLHF	TGTGCCAGCAAGACAGGGGCCTACAGATCACCCCTCCACTTT
TRBD1	TRBV19	TRBJ2-3	NA	CASQDRTTDTQYF	TGTGCCAGCCAGGACAGGACCACAGATACGCAGTATTTT
NA	TRBV7-2	TRBJ1-1	few	CASSLLPVNTEAFF	TGTGCCAGCAGCTTATTGCCAGTGAACACTGAAGCTTTCTTT
NA	TRBV6-6	TRBJ1-3	NA	CASKERRGNTIYF	TGTGCCAGCAAGGAGCGCCGTGGAAACACCATATATTTT
TRBD1	TRBV7-9	TRBJ1-2	NA	CASSLAHRGSDYGYTF	TGTGCCAGCAGCTTAGCGCACAGGGGCTCGGACTATGGCTACACCTTC
NA	TRBV18	TRBJ2-5	NA	CASSGQSGETQYF	TGTGCCAGCTCAGGACAGTCGGGAGAGACCCAGTACTTC
TRBD1	TRBV28	TRBJ2-7	NA	CASSLGDARGYEQYF	TGTGCCAGCAGTTTAGGCGATGCCAGGGGGTACGAGCAGTACTTC
TRBD2	TRBV19	TRBJ2-5	NA	CASSLDSGRAPETQYF	TGTGCCAGTAGTCTCGATAGCGGGAGGGCCCCGGAGACCCAGTACTTC
TRBD2	TRBV18	TRBJ2-7	NA	CASSPASGSSYEQYF	TGTGCCAGCTCACCAGCTAGCGGAAGCTCCTACGAGCAGTACTTC
TRBD1	TRBV3-1/TRBV3-2	TRBJ2-7	NA	CASSHGQVEQYF	TGTGCCAGCAGCCATGGACAGGTTGAGCAGTACTTC
NA	TRBV7-6	TRBJ2-1	NA	CASSFREYNEQFF	TGTGCCAGCAGCTTCCGGGAATACAATGAGCAGTTCTTC
TRBD2	TRBV11-2	TRBJ2-7	NA	CASSLAGGWYEQYF	TGTGCCAGCAGCTTAGCGGGGGGGTGGTACGAGCAGTACTTC
TRBD2	TRBV9	TRBJ2-1	NA	CASSVRALGLAGNEQFF	TGTGCCAGCAGCGTTCGGGCCTTGGGACTAGCGGGAAATGAGCAGTTCTTC
NA	TRBV28	TRBJ2-4	NA	CASSPLDQGYNIQYF	TGTGCCAGCAGTCCACTCGATCAGGGATATAACATTCAGTACTTC
NA	TRBV6-5	TRBJ2-3	NA	CASLGARAHTDTQYF	TGTGCCTCCCTGGGAGCTAGAGCACACACAGATACGCAGTATTTT
TRBD2	TRBV7-6	TRBJ2-2	NA	CASSLAGGDTGELFF	TGTGCCAGCAGCTTAGCTGGGGGGGACACCGGGGAGCTGTTTTTT
NA	TRBV21-1	TRBJ2-2	NA	CASSPQAGGARETGELFF	TGTGCCAGCAGCCCCCAAGCCGGGGGGGCTCGAGAAACCGGGGAGCTGTTTTTT
TRBD1	TRBV7-2	TRBJ2-7	once	CASSVGTGEAYEQYF	TGTGCCAGCAGCGTAGGGACAGGCGAAGCCTACGAGCAGTACTTC
TRBD2	TRBV7-2	TRBJ2-3	NA	CASSTSPKGTSGTDTQYF	TGTGCCAGCAGCACCTCCCCCAAAGGGACTAGCGGCACAGATACGCAGTATTTT
NA	TRBV2	TRBJ2-7	NA	CASGQFSYEQYF	TGTGCCAGTGGACAGTTCTCCTACGAGCAGTACTTC
NA	TRBV6-5	TRBJ1-4	few	CASREHEKLFF	TGTGCCAGTAGAGAGCATGAAAAACTGTTTTTT
TRBD2	TRBV6-5	TRBJ2-5	once	CASSLAGAQETQYF	TGTGCCAGCAGCTTAGCGGGGGCCCAAGAGACCCAGTACTTC
TRBD1	TRBV7-2	TRBJ1-6	NA	CASSLVDRGLSPLHF	TGTGCCAGCAGCTTAGTTGACAGGGGGCTTTCACCCCTCCACTTT
TRBD2	TRBV7-8	TRBJ2-7	NA	CASSKNGGGAFYEQYF	TGTGCCAGCAGCAAGAATGGCGGGGGGGCATTTTACGAGCAGTACTTC
TRBD2	TRBV29-1	TRBJ2-2	NA	CSVARGGVNTGELFF	TGCAGCGTTGCTAGGGGAGGGGTGAACACCGGGGAGCTGTTTTTT
TRBD1	TRBV19	TRBJ2-1	NA	CASSIVDRGKGEQFF	TGTGCCAGTAGTATTGTAGACAGGGGAAAAGGTGAGCAGTTCTTC